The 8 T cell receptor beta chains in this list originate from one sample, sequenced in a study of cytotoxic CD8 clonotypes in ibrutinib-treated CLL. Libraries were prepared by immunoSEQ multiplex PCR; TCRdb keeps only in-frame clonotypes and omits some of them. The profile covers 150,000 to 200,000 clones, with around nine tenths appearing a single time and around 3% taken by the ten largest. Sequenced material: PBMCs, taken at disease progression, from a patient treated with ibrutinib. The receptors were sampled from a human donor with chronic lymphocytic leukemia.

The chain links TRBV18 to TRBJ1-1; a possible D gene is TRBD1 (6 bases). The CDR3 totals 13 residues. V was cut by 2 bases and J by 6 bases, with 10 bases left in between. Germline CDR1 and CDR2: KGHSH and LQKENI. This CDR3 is CASSPNREAEAFF. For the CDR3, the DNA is TGTGCCAGCTCACCAAACAGGGAGGCTGAAGCTTTCTTT.

The CDR3 is CASSLQGGKYEQYF. As DNA, the CDR3 is TGCGCCAGCAGCTTACAGGGAGGGAAATACGAGCAGTACTTC. The chain couples TRBV5-1 to TRBJ2-7; maybe TRBD2 (7 bases). Per the germline V gene, CDR1 is SGHRS and CDR2 is YFSETQ. The V and J ends lost 2 bases and 4 bases respectively, with 13 bases between them. The CDR3 loop spans 14 amino acids.

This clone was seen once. The CDR3 sequence: CASSAGTANYGYTF. The DNA of the CDR3 is TGTGCCAGCAGCGCCGGGACAGCTAACTATGGCTACACCTTC. The genes are TRBV7-2 and TRBJ1-2, with 7 bases aligning to TRBD1. CDR1 SGHTA and CDR2 FQGNSA come from the germline V gene. The V segment lost 5 bases and the J segment 0 bases; nucleotides outside the gene matches: 3. This CDR3 has 14 amino acids.

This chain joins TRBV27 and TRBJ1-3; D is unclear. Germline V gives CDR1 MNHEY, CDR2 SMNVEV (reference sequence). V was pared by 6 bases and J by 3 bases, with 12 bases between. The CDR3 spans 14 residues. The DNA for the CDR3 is TGTGCCAGCAGAGGAAGTCCTTTTGGAAACACCATATATTTT. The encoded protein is CASRGSPFGNTIYF.

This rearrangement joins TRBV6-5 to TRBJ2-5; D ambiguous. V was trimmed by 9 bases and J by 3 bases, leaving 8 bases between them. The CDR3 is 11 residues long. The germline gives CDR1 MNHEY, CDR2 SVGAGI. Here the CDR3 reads CASLVEETQYF. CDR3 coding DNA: TGTGCCAGTCTTGTAGAAGAGACCCAGTACTTC.

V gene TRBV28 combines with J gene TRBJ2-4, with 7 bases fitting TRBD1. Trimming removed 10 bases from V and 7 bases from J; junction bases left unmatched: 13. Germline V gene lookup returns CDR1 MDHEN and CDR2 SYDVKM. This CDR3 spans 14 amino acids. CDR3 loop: CANRGPIQGNIQYF. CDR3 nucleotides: TGTGCCAACCGCGGCCCGATACAGGGGAACATTCAGTACTTC.

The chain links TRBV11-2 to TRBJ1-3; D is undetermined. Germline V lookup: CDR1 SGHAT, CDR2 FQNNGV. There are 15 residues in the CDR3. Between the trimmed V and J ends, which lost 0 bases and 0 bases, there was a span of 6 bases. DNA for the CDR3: TGTGCCAGCAGCTTAGAGGCGGTCTCTGGAAACACCATATATTTT. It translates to CASSLEAVSGNTIYF.

In nucleotides, the CDR3 is TGTGCCAGCAGCTCTAGTCTTCGGGGCTATAGCAATCAGCCCCAGCATTTT. The encoded protein is CASSSSLRGYSNQPQHF. The chain recombines TRBV7-8 with TRBJ1-5; possibly TRBD1 for D (5 bases). CDR1 and CDR2 (germline): SGHVS, FQNEAQ. Trimming stripped 4 bases from V and 0 bases from J, with 16 bases between. CDR3 size: 17 residues. Together with reference TRBV7-8 and TRBJ1-5, the CDR3 gives the full variable domain: GAGVSQSPRYKVAKRGQDVALRCDPISGHVSLFWYQQALGQGPEFLTYFQNEAQLDKSGLPSDRFFAERPEGSVSTLKIQRTQQEDSAVYLCASSSSLRGYSNQPQHFGDGTRLSIL.